These 11 T cell receptor beta chains share one sample of origin, sequenced in a study of control samples from healthy donors and cancer patients. Clones were sequenced by immunoSEQ multiplex PCR, and TCRdb holds only the in-frame ones, with some missing. The table shows over 200,000 clones, with approximately 80% occurring only once. Material: PBMCs. The receptor source for this set is a woman aged 60-75 years with lung cancer.

The gene calls are TRBV6-5 and TRBJ1-2, with D perhaps TRBD1 (6 bases). Germline lookup yields CDR1 MNHEY and CDR2 SVGAGI. V was cut by 4 bases and J by 5 bases, with 8 bases left in between. This CDR3 has 12 residues. In DNA form, the CDR3 reads TGTGCCAGCAGTTCTACAGGGTATGGCTACACCTTC. It encodes CASSSTGYGYTF.

The chain joins TRBV2 to TRBJ1-3; possible D gene TRBD1, 5 bases. Germline CDR1 is SNHLY and CDR2 is FYNNEI. The CDR3 totals 15 residues. V dropped 3 bases and J dropped 2 bases, with 11 bases sitting between them. The chain's CDR3 is CASSEPGATGNTIYF. The CDR3, as DNA: TGTGCCAGCAGTGAGCCCGGGGCAACTGGAAACACCATATATTTT.

V and J are TRBV5-5 and TRBJ2-7; D assignment may be TRBD1 or TRBD2 (6 bases each). V lost 3 bases, J lost 7 bases, and 14 bases lay in between. The V gene's germline CDR1 is SGHKS and CDR2 YYEKEE (reference sequence). This CDR3 region has 13 residues. CDR3 sequence reads: CASSSTGTREQYF. The CDR3 nucleotides are TGTGCCAGCAGCTCCACAGGGACTCGGGAGCAGTACTTC.

The chain combines TRBV5-5 with TRBJ2-2, with D unresolved. CDR1 and CDR2 from the germline V gene are SGHKS and YYEKEE (reference sequence). V was clipped by 0 bases and J by 0 bases, with 12 bases between them. There are 17 residues in the CDR3. The CDR3 sequence is CASSLASRTANTGELFF. CDR3 bases: TGTGCCAGCAGCTTGGCCAGCAGGACGGCGAACACCGGGGAGCTGTTTTTT.

Details on this clone: This specimen includes other DNA sequences encoding the same CDR3. The chain employs TRBV18 and TRBJ2-5, with D possibly being TRBD1 (6 bases). The CDR3 covers 14 residues. Germline V CDR1 and CDR2: KGHSH, LQKENI. V lost 3 bases and J 4 bases, leaving 12 bases between the germline ends. CDR3 nucleotide sequence: TGTGCCAGCTCACCTCGACAGGAAGGAGAGACCCAGTACTTC. Translated, it gives CASSPRQEGETQYF.

V gene TRBV7-3 combines with J gene TRBJ2-1; 7 bases line up with TRBD2. Trimming cost V 5 bases and J 0 bases; bases outside gene matches: 4. Germline loops: CDR1 SGHTA, CDR2 FQGTGA. The CDR3 totals 15 residues. CDR3 amino acids: CASSVAGTSYNEQFF. CDR3 nucleotides: TGTGCCAGCAGCGTAGCGGGCACCTCCTACAATGAGCAGTTCTTC.

This clone was counted a single time. The sample has other DNA sequences that encode this CDR3 too. The chain is built from TRBV7-2 and TRBJ2-2; 13 nucleotides align to TRBD2. There are 16 residues in the CDR3. The J segment lost 8 bases and the V segment lost 1 base, leaving 4 bases of the junction unmatched. Germline V gene sequence: CDR1 SGHTA, CDR2 FQGNSA. CDR3 residues: CASSLEGTSGTGELFF. In nucleotides, the CDR3 is TGTGCCAGCAGCTTAGAGGGGACTAGCGGGACGGGGGAGCTGTTTTTT.

The rearrangement links TRBV30 to TRBJ2-3; 14 positions agree with TRBD2. Unmatched junction bases numbered 4, after V lost 2 bases and J lost 3 bases. CDR1 and CDR2 from the germline V gene are GTSNPN and SVGIG (reference sequence). CDR3 size: 16 residues. The CDR3 DNA reads TGTGCCTGGAGTAGGACTAGCGGGGGGAGTACAGATACGCAGTATTTT. It specifies CAWSRTSGGSTDTQYF.

Remarks on this clone: The same CDR3 can be traced to other DNA sequences in this sample. The rearrangement joins TRBV13 to TRBJ1-3; possible D gene TRBD1, 6 bases. The V gene's germline CDR1 is PRHDT and CDR2 FYEKMQ (reference sequence). The ends were cut back, 1 base at V and 3 bases at J, with 10 bases in the middle. CDR3 length: 15 amino acids. The CDR3 loop is CASSLAGASGNTIYF. DNA of the CDR3: TGTGCCAGCAGCTTAGCAGGGGCGAGTGGAAACACCATATATTTT.

The chain combines TRBV9 with TRBJ2-7; TRBD1 aligns across 7 bases. Germline assignment: CDR1 SGDLS and CDR2 YYNGEE. The CDR3 consists of 15 residues. The ends lost 0 bases at V and 0 bases at J; junction bases unmatched: 3. The DNA for the CDR3 is TGTGCCAGCAGCGTAGGACAGGGCACCTCCTACGAGCAGTACTTC. Protein product: CASSVGQGTSYEQYF.

This chain connects TRBV6-5 to TRBJ1-2, with 7 bases fitting TRBD1. CDR3 length: 15 residues. The germline V gene encodes CDR1 MNHEY and CDR2 SVGAGI. The V gene end was trimmed by 5 bases and the J gene end by 4 bases; junction bases not matched to a gene: 10. The CDR3 nucleotides are TGTGCCAGCAGTCGCGGGAGGGGGCTGGGCTATGGCTACACCTTC. This gives the protein CASSRGRGLGYGYTF.